Listed here are 8 T cell receptor beta chains from one sample, sequenced in a study of graft-versus-host responses after intestinal transplantation. Method: immunoSEQ multiplex PCR; TCRdb's copy keeps in-frame clones and lacks some. The top ten clones hold 0.5% of a sample with about 86,000 clones, about 91% of them seen once. For these receptors, no antigen is known. The sample here was unstimulated CD8+ T cells sorted from spleen or lymph node cells, taken before intestinal transplant. Receptor source: a human donor who received an intestinal transplant.

The chain joins TRBV6-5 to TRBJ2-1, with 9 bases identical to TRBD1. Germline V gene data show CDR1 as MNHEY and CDR2 as SVGAGI. The length of the CDR3 is 15 residues. V lost 6 bases and J lost 2; bases outside the gene matches: 5. CDR3 protein: CASSTRDRAYNEQFF. The CDR3 region has the DNA TGTGCCAGCAGCACCCGGGACAGGGCCTACAATGAGCAGTTCTTC.

The gene calls are TRBV9 and TRBJ2-5; weak D call: TRBD1 (6 bases). Trimming removed 3 bases at V and 4 bases at J, with 13 bases between. This CDR3 comprises 14 residues. The V gene's germline CDR1 is SGDLS and CDR2 YYNGEE. Here the CDR3 DNA reads TGTGCCAGCAGCGGGGGGCAGGAAATAGAGACCCAGTACTTC. Its translation: CASSGGQEIETQYF.

V is TRBV2 and J is TRBJ2-5, with 10 bases aligning to TRBD1. J was trimmed by 5 bases and V by 5 bases; bases with no gene match: 11. Germline V gene data show CDR1 as SNHLY and CDR2 as FYNNEI. The CDR3 contains 16 residues. The CDR3 sequence: CASSTSRQGARETQYF. CDR3 DNA sequence: TGTGCCAGCAGTACATCCCGACAGGGGGCGAGGGAGACCCAGTACTTC.

The chain has TRBV7-9 and TRBJ1-2; 9 bases align to TRBD1. The J segment lost 5 bases and the V segment lost 5 bases, leaving 15 bases of the junction unmatched. The CDR3 length is 17 residues. Germline-derived CDR1 and CDR2 are SEHNR and FQNEAQ (reference sequence). As DNA, the CDR3 is TGTGCCAGCAGCGGGGACAGGGTCGAGTTCAGTGCGTATGGCTACACCTTC. Residues: CASSGDRVEFSAYGYTF.

V is TRBV9 and J is TRBJ1-2; TRBD1 might be the D (6 bases). CDR3 length: 14 amino acids. Germline loops: CDR1 SGDLS, CDR2 YYNGEE. V was shortened by 4 bases and J by 0 bases, with 10 bases between the two germline ends. The CDR3 coding sequence is TGTGCCAGCAGCTTGACAGGAGCTAACTATGGCTACACCTTC. Translation: CASSLTGANYGYTF.

J is TRBJ2-5 and V is TRBV27; 12 nucleotides match TRBD1. The length of the CDR3 is 15 residues. J gave up 3 bases and V 4 bases, and 3 bases lay outside the gene matches. Per germline, CDR1 MNHEY and CDR2 SMNVEV (reference sequence). CDR3 amino acids: CASSSGTGGEETQYF. Written as DNA, the CDR3 is TGTGCCAGCAGTTCCGGGACAGGGGGCGAAGAGACCCAGTACTTC.

J is TRBJ2-2 and V is TRBV4-2; weak D call: TRBD2 (6 bases). CDR1 and CDR2 (germline): LGHNA, YNFKEQ. The CDR3 contains 17 residues. Trimming took off 0 bases at V and 4 bases at J, with 15 bases between the two ends. CDR3 residues: CASSQDGRAGATGELFF. CDR3 sequence (DNA): TGTGCCAGCAGCCAAGATGGGAGAGCGGGTGCCACCGGGGAGCTGTTTTTT.

The rearrangement uses TRBV30 and TRBJ1-1; D not certain. Per germline, CDR1 GTSNPN and CDR2 SVGIG (reference sequence). The CDR3 totals 14 residues. V dropped 1 base and J dropped 0 bases, with 9 bases sitting between them. Here the CDR3 reads CAWSEILVNTEAFF. The CDR3 region has the DNA TGTGCCTGGAGTGAAATTCTCGTGAACACTGAAGCTTTCTTT.